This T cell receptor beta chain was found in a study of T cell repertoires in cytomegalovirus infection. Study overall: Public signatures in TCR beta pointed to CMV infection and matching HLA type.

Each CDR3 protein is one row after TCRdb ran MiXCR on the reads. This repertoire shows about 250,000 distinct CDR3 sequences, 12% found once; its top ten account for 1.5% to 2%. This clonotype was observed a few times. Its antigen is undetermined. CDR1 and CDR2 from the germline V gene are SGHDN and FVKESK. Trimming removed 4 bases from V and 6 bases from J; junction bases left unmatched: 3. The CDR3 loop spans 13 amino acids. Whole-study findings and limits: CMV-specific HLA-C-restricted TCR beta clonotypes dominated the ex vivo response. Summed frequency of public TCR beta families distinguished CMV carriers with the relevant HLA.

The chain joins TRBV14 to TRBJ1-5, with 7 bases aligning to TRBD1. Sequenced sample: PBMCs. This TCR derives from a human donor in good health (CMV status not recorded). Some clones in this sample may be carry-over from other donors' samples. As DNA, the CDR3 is TGTGCCAGCAGCCCAGGGGGGAGTCAGCCCCAGCATTTT. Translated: CASSPGGSQPQHF.